These T cell receptor beta chains were read from a single sample in a study of blood T cell repertoires in COVID-19. Sequenced by immunoSEQ multiplex PCR; TCRdb stores in-frame clones only, minus some. Among roughly 360,000 clones listed, approximately 77% were seen once. The sequenced sample was peripheral blood. The receptors shown here come from a human donor with acute or convalescent COVID-19. The donor label of this sample is uncertain. Each CDR3 is given with its conserved first and last residue. D genes are given only for firm matches. The size entry is marked missing in some rows and otherwise reads once, few, many or a size class.

D	J	V	size	DNA	CDR3
TRBD1	TRBJ2-3	TRBV10-3	NA	TGTGCCATCAGCAGGGGACAGCCCGGGGATACGCAGTATTTT	CAISRGQPGDTQYF
TRBD1	TRBJ1-6	TRBV3-1/TRBV3-2	few	TGTGCCAGCAGCACCGTCGCTGCAGGGGGAATCTCACCCCTCCACTTT	CASSTVAAGGISPLHF
NA	TRBJ2-3	TRBV10-2	NA	TGCGCCAGCTCCCCTAGCTTGTCGACAGATACGCAGTATTTT	CASSPSLSTDTQYF
TRBD2	TRBJ2-7	TRBV19	NA	TGTGCCAGTAGCGACTTCGGACTAGCATACGAGCAGTACTTC	CASSDFGLAYEQYF
NA	TRBJ2-3	TRBV5-1	NA	TGCGCCAGCAGGGATCAAGTCGGAGGGGCAGATACGCAGTATTTT	CASRDQVGGADTQYF
TRBD2	TRBJ2-3	TRBV11-2	NA	TGTGCCAGCAGCATAACTAGCGGCCCCCGCACAGATACGCAGTATTTT	CASSITSGPRTDTQYF
NA	TRBJ2-5	TRBV30	many	TGTGCCTGGAAACTAGCCGGAGAGACCCAGTACTTC	CAWKLAGETQYF
NA	TRBJ2-2	TRBV12-3/TRBV12-4	NA	TGTGCCAGCAGCTTCCTCGGGGAGCTGTTTTTT	CASSFLGELFF
TRBD2	TRBJ2-3	TRBV14	NA	TGTGCCAGCAGCCAAGGACGGGGTAGCGGGCTGGCGAATACGCAGTATTTT	CASSQGRGSGLANTQYF
TRBD2	TRBJ2-5	TRBV2	NA	TGTGCCAGCAGTGACTTGCGACTAGCGGGGGACACCTCGACCCAGTACTTC	CASSDLRLAGDTSTQYF
NA	TRBJ1-5	TRBV30	NA	TGTGCCTGGGACTATCAGGGGTTAAGCAATCAGCCCCAGCATTTT	CAWDYQGLSNQPQHF
NA	TRBJ2-4	TRBV27	NA	TGTGCCAGCAGGGCCCGGGATCTAGCCAAAAACATTCAGTACTTC	CASRARDLAKNIQYF
TRBD1	TRBJ1-1	TRBV13	once	TGTGCCAGCAGCGGGCGGACAGGGATGAACACTGAAGCTTTCTTT	CASSGRTGMNTEAFF
TRBD1	TRBJ1-1	TRBV11-2	many	TGTGCCAGCAGCCAAAGGCCAGGGGGCACTGAAGCTTTCTTT	CASSQRPGGTEAFF
NA	TRBJ1-1	TRBV9	NA	TGTGCCAGCAGCGGAGAGCCCAGGTTCCAAGCTTTCTTT	CASSGEPRFQAFF
TRBD1	TRBJ1-2	TRBV7-6	once	TGTGCCAGCAGTTATGGGACAGGGGCGCCGGAAGGCTACACCTTC	CASSYGTGAPEGYTF
TRBD1	TRBJ1-1	TRBV30	NA	TGTGCCTGGAGTGTCCAGGGGGCTACGAACACTGAAGCTTTCTTT	CAWSVQGATNTEAFF
TRBD1	TRBJ1-4	TRBV19	few	TGTGCCAGTAGTCAAAGTGGGACAGGGAACGAAAAACTGTTTTTT	CASSQSGTGNEKLFF
NA	TRBJ1-1	TRBV5-4	few	TGTGCCAGCAGCTGGGGGGGGATGACTGAAGCTTTCTTT	CASSWGGMTEAFF
TRBD1	TRBJ2-7	TRBV18	few	TGTGCCAGCTCCCCGAACCCGGGACAGGGGGCGCGGGAGCAGTACTTC	CASSPNPGQGAREQYF
TRBD1	TRBJ1-6	TRBV10-3	few	TGTGCCATCAGGGGAGGACAGGGTAATTCACCCCTCCACTTT	CAIRGGQGNSPLHF
NA	TRBJ1-1	TRBV10-2	few	TGCGCCAGCAGTTTACAGGGGAACACTGAAGCTTTCTTT	CASSLQGNTEAFF
NA	TRBJ2-3	TRBV12-3/TRBV12-4	NA	TGTGCCAGCAGTTTCCCCCCTCCGGATACGCAGTATTTT	CASSFPPPDTQYF
NA	TRBJ1-1	TRBV29-1	NA	TGCAGCGTTGAACGGGTTTTGAACACTGAAGCTTTCTTT	CSVERVLNTEAFF
TRBD1	TRBJ1-2	TRBV3-1/TRBV3-2	NA	TGTGCCAGCAGCTCCCCCGGGACAGGAATCTATGGCTACACCTTC	CASSSPGTGIYGYTF
NA	TRBJ1-2	TRBV7-9	NA	TGTGCCAGCAGCCGCGACAGCCTCCGCAACTATGGCTACACCTTC	CASSRDSLRNYGYTF
TRBD1	TRBJ1-5	TRBV6-5	NA	TGTGCCAGCAGAGGCGGACAGGTGAATCAGCCCCAGCATTTT	CASRGGQVNQPQHF
NA	TRBJ1-1	TRBV3-1/TRBV3-2	few	TGTGCCAGCAGCCCCTCTGGCCTGCAAGCTTTCTTT	CASSPSGLQAFF
TRBD2	TRBJ2-1	TRBV2	NA	TGTGCCAGCAACCTACTAGCGGGGGGTGGTAATGAGCAGTTCTTC	CASNLLAGGGNEQFF
NA	TRBJ1-2	TRBV28	NA	TGTGCCAGCAGTTCGTACAGGGCTCATGGCTACACCTTC	CASSSYRAHGYTF
TRBD1	TRBJ1-6	TRBV9	NA	TGTGCCAGCAGCGTAGGGACAGGGAATTCACCCCTCCACTTT	CASSVGTGNSPLHF
NA	TRBJ2-5	TRBV15	NA	TGTGCCACCAGCAGAGATCGCGGAGAGACCCAGTACTTC	CATSRDRGETQYF
TRBD1	TRBJ2-5	TRBV27	NA	TGTGCCAGCAGGCGGACGGGCAGGGGGCGCGATAGGGAGACCCAGTACTTC	CASRRTGRGRDRETQYF
TRBD2	TRBJ2-1	TRBV19	once	TGTGCCAGTAGTAGGGAGACTAGCGGGGGGCGGGGAGAGCAGTTCTTC	CASSRETSGGRGEQFF
NA	TRBJ1-6	TRBV5-8	NA	TGTGCCAGCAGCCCGCCCAATACAGGGTATAATTCACCCCTCCACTTT	CASSPPNTGYNSPLHF
NA	TRBJ2-1	TRBV20-1	NA	TGCAGTGCTAGTCCCAGGAACTACAATGAGCAGTTCTTC	CSASPRNYNEQFF
NA	TRBJ1-2	TRBV2	NA	TGTGCCAGCTCGGGACTCTGGACCTATGGCTACACCTTC	CASSGLWTYGYTF
TRBD1	TRBJ1-6	TRBV30	NA	TGTGCCTGGAGGAGAGACAGGGTGGGGAATTCACCCCTCCACTTT	CAWRRDRVGNSPLHF
TRBD2	TRBJ2-7	TRBV20-1	NA	TGCAGTGCTAGTGGACTAGCGGGAAGGTCGTACGAGCAGTACTTC	CSASGLAGRSYEQYF
NA	TRBJ2-3	TRBV6-5	NA	TGTGCCAGCAGTTACTCTTACAGGGTAGTTCCAGATACGCAGTATTTT	CASSYSYRVVPDTQYF
TRBD2	TRBJ2-1	TRBV6-4	NA	TGTGCCAGCAGTGCCTTGTACCCGGGACTAGCAGACGTGGTCTTC	CASSALYPGLADVVF
TRBD2	TRBJ2-3	TRBV13	once	TGTGCCAGCAGCTCCGGACTAGGAGTTAGCACAGATACGCAGTATTTT	CASSSGLGVSTDTQYF
NA	TRBJ1-2	TRBV5-8	NA	TGTGCCAGCATCCCCCCCATTTCCTATGGCTACACCTTC	CASIPPISYGYTF
NA	TRBJ2-7	TRBV4-1	few	TGCGCCAGCAGCTACGGGAGCTCCTACGAGCAGTACTTC	CASSYGSSYEQYF
TRBD1	TRBJ1-3	TRBV25-1	few	TGTGCCACCGGACAGGGGAGAAACACCATATATTTT	CATGQGRNTIYF
TRBD2	TRBJ2-3	TRBV28	NA	TGTGCCAGCAGTTTTTTGCGGGGGGCCACAGATACGCAGTATTTT	CASSFLRGATDTQYF
TRBD1	TRBJ1-4	TRBV30	NA	TGTGCCTGGAGCTCAGGGGGTGCGCGAGAAAAACTGTTTTTT	CAWSSGGAREKLFF
TRBD1	TRBJ1-2	TRBV5-1	few	TGCGCCAGCAGCCTGACAGGGGGCGTCGTGTGGTCTAACTATGGCTACACCTTC	CASSLTGGVVWSNYGYTF